The present entry profiles one TCR beta chain with its context. Its target is unknown. This sample was included in a study of T cell responses to AZD1222 COVID-19 vaccine. Assay: immunoSEQ multiplex PCR; the TCRdb copy retains only in-frame clones and omits some. The table has more than 120,000 clones, about 82% seen once. Whole-study findings and limits: A rise in Spike-specific TCR breadth and depth followed two AZD1222 doses. Repertoire sampling occurred only after the peak T cell response. Clonal diversity was possibly underestimated, and white British individuals and females predominated among donors.

Second-dose recipients at about 4 or about 12 weeks were treated as one pooled group. Trimming removed 2 bases from V and 1 base from J, with 12 bases in between. The CDR3 sequence is 16 residues long. Per the germline V gene, CDR1 is SGHAT and CDR2 is FQNNGV. This clonotype originated in an adult who received the AZD1222 COVID-19 vaccine. The rearrangement links TRBV11-2 to TRBJ1-3, with TRBD1 as a possible D gene (6 bases). The specimen was peripheral blood, collected 28 days after the second AZD1222 dose. The CDR3 bases are TGTGCCAGCAGCTTATCTGGGGGCCTTTCTGGAAACACCATATATTTT. Residues: CASSLSGGLSGNTIYF.